This TCR beta chain originates from a study of blood T cells in healthy people across ages. Many counts were recorded for this clonotype. The sample providers were healthy Caucasian people from Russia, aged roughly 6 to 90. The authors isolated at least 6 million PBMCs per sample. This CDR3 spans 15 amino acids. The germline V gene encodes CDR1 MGHRA and CDR2 YSYEKL. V was shortened by 4 bases and J by 5 bases, with 17 bases between the two germline ends. Using a J-beta primer mix together with a sample-barcoded 5' primer, a second PCR was run for about 6 to 12 cycles. MiXCR, run by TCRdb on the 5' RACE reads, gives a single entry per CDR3 protein. The table lists 1.6 million or so distinct CDR3 sequences, almost 35% of them singletons.

The sample taken for sequencing was blood. The rearrangement joins TRBV4-1 to TRBJ2-5; D tentatively fits TRBD1 or TRBD2 (5 bases each). The receptor was derived from a young woman in good health. In DNA, the CDR3 is TGCGCCAGCAGCCGAGAAGGGACCATTGGGGAGACCCAGTACTTC. Translation gives CASSREGTIGETQYF.